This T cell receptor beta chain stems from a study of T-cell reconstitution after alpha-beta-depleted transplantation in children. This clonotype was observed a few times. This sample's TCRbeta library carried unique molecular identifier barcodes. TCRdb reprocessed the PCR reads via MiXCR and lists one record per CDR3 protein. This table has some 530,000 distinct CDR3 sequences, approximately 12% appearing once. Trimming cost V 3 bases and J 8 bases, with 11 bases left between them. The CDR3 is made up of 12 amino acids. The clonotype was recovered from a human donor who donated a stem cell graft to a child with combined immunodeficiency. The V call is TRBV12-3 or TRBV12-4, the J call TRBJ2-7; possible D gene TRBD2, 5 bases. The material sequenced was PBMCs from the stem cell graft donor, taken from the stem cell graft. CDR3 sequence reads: CASSFWRAKQYF. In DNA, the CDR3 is TGTGCCAGCAGTTTCTGGCGGGCCAAGCAGTACTTC.